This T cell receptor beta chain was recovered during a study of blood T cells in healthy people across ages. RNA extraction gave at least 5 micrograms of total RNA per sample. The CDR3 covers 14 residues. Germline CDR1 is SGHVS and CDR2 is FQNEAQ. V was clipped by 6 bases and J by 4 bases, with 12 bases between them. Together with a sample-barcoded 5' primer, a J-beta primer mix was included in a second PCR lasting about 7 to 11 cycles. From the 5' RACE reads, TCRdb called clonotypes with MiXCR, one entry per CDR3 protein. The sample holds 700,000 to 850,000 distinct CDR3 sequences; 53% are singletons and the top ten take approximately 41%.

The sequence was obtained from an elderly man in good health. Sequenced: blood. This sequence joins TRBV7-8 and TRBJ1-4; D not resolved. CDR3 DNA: TGTGCCAGCAGTATCTCATCGGGTAATGAAAAACTGTTTTTT. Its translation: CASSISSGNEKLFF.